The T cell receptor (beta chain) under discussion was sequenced for a study of T-cell reconstitution after alpha-beta-depleted transplantation in children. Findings and caveats of the study: Several hundred graft clones that had expanded were reportedly the source of alpha-beta T cells about two months after transplant. Several patients had high TCRbeta diversity at day 60; it came from surviving recipient T cells and thymic progenitors. Most T-cell counts and diversity one year after the transplant came from T cells that were newly produced.

The library targeted TCRbeta and was prepared with unique molecular identifiers. One entry per CDR3 protein, called by TCRdb with MiXCR from the PCR reads. The table shows under 850,000 distinct CDR3 sequences, with 13% occurring only once. A note on this clonotype: The antigen is not known.

V shed 1 base and J shed 4 bases, with 11 bases lying between them. This CDR3 region has 15 residues. CDR1 is MNHNS and CDR2 is SASEGT in the germline V gene. The chain is built from TRBV6-1 and TRBJ2-1; TRBD2 might be the D (7 bases). The material sequenced was PBMCs, taken before TCRalphabeta/CD19-depleted stem cell transplant. This TCR derives from a girl aged 2 to 10 with congenital amegakaryocytic thrombocytopenia, due to receive a stem cell transplant. The CDR3 reads CASSEEGGLYNEQFF. The CDR3, as DNA: TGTGCCAGCAGTGAAGAGGGGGGACTATACAATGAGCAGTTCTTC.